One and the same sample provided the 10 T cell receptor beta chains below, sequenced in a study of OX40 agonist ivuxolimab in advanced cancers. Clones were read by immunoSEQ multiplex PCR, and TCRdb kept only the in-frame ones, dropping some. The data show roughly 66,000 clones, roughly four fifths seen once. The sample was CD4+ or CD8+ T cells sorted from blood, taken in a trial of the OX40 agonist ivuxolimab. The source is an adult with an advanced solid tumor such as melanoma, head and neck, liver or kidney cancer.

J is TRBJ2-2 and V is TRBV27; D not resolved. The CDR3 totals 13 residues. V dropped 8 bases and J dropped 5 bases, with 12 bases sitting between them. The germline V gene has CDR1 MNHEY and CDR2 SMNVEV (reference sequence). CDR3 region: CASRMAATGELFF. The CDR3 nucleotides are TGTGCCAGCCGCATGGCAGCAACCGGGGAGCTGTTTTTT.

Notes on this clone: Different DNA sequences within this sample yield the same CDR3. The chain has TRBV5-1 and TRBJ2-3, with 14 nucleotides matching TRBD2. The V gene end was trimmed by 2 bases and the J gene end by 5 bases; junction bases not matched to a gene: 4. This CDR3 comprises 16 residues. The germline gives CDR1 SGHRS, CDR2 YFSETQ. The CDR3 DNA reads TGCGCCAGCAGCTTAGAGGGACTAGCGGGAGTAGATACGCAGTATTTT. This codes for CASSLEGLAGVDTQYF.

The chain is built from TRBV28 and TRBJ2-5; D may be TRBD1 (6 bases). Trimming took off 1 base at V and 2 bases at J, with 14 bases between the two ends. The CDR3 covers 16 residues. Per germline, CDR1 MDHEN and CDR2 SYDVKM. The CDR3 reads CASSLYQPGQQETQYF. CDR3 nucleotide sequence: TGTGCCAGCAGTTTATACCAACCGGGACAACAAGAGACCCAGTACTTC.

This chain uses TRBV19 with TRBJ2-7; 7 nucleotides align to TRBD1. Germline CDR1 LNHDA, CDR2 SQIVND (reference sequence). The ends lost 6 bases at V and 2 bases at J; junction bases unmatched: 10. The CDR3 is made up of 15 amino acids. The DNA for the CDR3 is TGTGCCAGTAGACCCCGGACAGGAACCCCCTACGAGCAGTACTTC. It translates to CASRPRTGTPYEQYF.

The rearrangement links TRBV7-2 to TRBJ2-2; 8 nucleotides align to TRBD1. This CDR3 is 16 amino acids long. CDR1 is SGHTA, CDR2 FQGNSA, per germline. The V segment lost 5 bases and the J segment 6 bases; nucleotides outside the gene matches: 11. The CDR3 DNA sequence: TGTGCCAGCAGCACTCGACAGGGGAGCGGTTCCGGGGAGCTGTTTTTT. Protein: CASSTRQGSGSGELFF.

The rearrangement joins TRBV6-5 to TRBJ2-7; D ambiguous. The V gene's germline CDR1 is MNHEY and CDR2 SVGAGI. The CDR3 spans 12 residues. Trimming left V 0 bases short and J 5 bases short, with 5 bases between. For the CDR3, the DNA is TGTGCCAGCAGTTACTCGTTTAACGAGCAGTACTTC. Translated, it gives CASSYSFNEQYF.

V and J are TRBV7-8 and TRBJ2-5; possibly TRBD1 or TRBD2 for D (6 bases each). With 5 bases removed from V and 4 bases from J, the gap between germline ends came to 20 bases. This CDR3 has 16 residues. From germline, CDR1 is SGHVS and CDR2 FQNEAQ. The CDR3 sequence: CASSPEGGRSGETQYF. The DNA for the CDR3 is TGTGCCAGCAGCCCCGAGGGGGGCCGATCAGGAGAGACCCAGTACTTC.

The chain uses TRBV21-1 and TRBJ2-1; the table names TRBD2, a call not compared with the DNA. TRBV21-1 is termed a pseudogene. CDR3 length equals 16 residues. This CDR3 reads CASSKEAGGEGNEQFF. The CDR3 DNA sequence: TGTGCCAGCAGCAAAGAGGCAGGAGGGGAGGGAAATGAGCAGTTCTTC.

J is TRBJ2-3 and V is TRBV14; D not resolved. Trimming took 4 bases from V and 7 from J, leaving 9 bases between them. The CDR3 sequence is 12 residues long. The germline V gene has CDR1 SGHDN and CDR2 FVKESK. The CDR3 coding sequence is TGTGCCAGCAGCCCTTCCCCAAATACGCAGTATTTT. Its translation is CASSPSPNTQYF.

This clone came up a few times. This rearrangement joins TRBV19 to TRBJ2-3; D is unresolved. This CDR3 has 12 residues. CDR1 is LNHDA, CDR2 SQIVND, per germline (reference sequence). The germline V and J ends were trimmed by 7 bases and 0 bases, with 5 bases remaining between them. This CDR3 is CASTPSTDTQYF. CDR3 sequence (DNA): TGTGCCAGTACCCCAAGCACAGATACGCAGTATTTT.